This T cell receptor beta chain was recovered during a study of radiotherapy plus CTLA-4 blockade in lung cancer. Study details: Across the patients, objective responses occurred in 18%, and disease control in approximately 30%. Study observations and caveats: In blood, tumor-derived TCR clones expanded after radiotherapy plus ipilimumab. Early blood T cell clone dynamics reportedly forecast response best, with interferon-beta.

The method was immunoSEQ multiplex PCR; TCRdb's version includes in-frame clones alone and lacks a portion of them. The sample records roughly 110,000 clones, approximately 77% being singletons. Notes on this clone: Antigen unknown.

CTLA-4 blockade using ipilimumab, together with focal radiation, was received by patients with chemo-refractory metastatic non-small-cell lung cancer. The CDR3 loop spans 15 amino acids. Between the trimmed V and J ends, which lost 3 bases and 1 base, there was a span of 12 bases. The germline V gene encodes CDR1 MNHNS and CDR2 SASEGT. The source is a human donor with non-small cell lung cancer that progressed on radiotherapy plus ipilimumab. Some clones in this sample may be carry-over from other donors' samples. V is TRBV6-1 and J is TRBJ2-5; D possibly uses TRBD1 or TRBD2 (6 bases each). The sample in question was peripheral blood, obtained from a patient treated with radiotherapy plus ipilimumab. The CDR3 DNA is TGTGCCAGCAGTGACCAGGGGACTCCCCAAGAGACCCAGTACTTC. It encodes CASSDQGTPQETQYF.